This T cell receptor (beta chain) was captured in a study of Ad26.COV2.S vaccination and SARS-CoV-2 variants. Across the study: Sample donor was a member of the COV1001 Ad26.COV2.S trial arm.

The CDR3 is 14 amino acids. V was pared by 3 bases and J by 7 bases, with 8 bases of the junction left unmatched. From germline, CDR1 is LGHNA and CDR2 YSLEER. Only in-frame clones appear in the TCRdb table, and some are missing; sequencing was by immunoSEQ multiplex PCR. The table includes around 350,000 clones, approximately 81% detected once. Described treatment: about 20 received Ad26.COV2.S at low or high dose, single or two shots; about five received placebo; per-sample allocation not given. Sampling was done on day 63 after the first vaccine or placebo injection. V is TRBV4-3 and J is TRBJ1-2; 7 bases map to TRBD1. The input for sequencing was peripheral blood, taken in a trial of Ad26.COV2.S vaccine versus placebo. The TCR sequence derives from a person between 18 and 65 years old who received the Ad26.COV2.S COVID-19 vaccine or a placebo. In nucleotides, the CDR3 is TGCGCCAGCAGCCAGATTTCGACAGGGAGTGGCTACACCTTC. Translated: CASSQISTGSGYTF.